This section outlines one TCR beta chain sequence together with its context. By its share of the sample, this clonotype is medium-sized (0.01 to 0.1%). Its antigen specificity is not known. One junction end does not reproduce the germline sequence, and a read error may be involved. This specimen comes from a study of T cells generated in artificial thymic organoids (dated by TCRdb to 2016 to 2017). Study-wide context: The study compared TCR alpha and beta CDR3 repertoires of CD8 single positive T cells derived from in vitro artificial thymic organoids with the repertoires of thymic and peripheral blood naive CD8 T cells. The displayed repertoire sequencing data were described as being representative of three independent experiments. What the research found in general, with its limitations: Organoid-derived CD8 single positive T cells showed physiological TCR clonotype diversity comparable to thymic and blood naive CD8 T cells. No skewed Valpha or Vbeta usage appeared in organoid-derived T cells, arguing against dominance of unconventional lineages or clonal expansions.

Artificial thymic organoids were generated by aggregating human HSPCs with MS5 murine stromal cells transduced with human DLL1, and the organoids were cultured at an air-liquid interface. Organoids were seeded with FACS-purified CD34+CD3- hematopoietic stem and progenitor cells depleted of residual T cells. Organoids were cultured in serum-free RB27 medium: RPMI 1640 supplemented with B27, FLT3L, IL-7 and ascorbic acid. Before RNA extraction, CD3+TCRalphabeta+CD8 single positive T cells from organoids and thymus were sorted by FACS. For each sample, the RNeasy Micro kit was used to purify total RNA from around 40,000 to 200,000 sorted cells, and RNA quality was checked on an Agilent RNA 6000 Nano chip. The CDR3 starts with the cysteine, ends with the phenylalanine, and has 14 residues. The read is trimmed to its CDR3 DNA, 42 bases read in frame from base 1. The germline V gene encodes CDR1 SSHAT and CDR2 FNYEAQ (reference sequence).

TCRalpha and TCRbeta libraries were amplified separately by semi-nested PCR with Advantage 2 and reverse primers in the TRAC or TRBC constant regions. The amount of total RNA used for first-strand cDNA synthesis ranged from about 3.5 to 550 ng. The TCR cDNA libraries were generated by 5'-RACE using the SMARTer PCR cDNA Synthesis kit, with a poly-dT primer driving first-strand synthesis. Each semi-nested reverse primer in the constant region carried a 5-nucleotide sample-specific barcode, and the resulting products were cleaned up with the Zymo DNA Clean and Concentrator-5 kit. Pools of up to ten barcoded samples were ligated to Illumina adaptors and sequenced on an Illumina MiSeq as 2 x 150 bp paired-end reads. In the source study's methods: Demultiplexed reads were aligned with BLAT to a custom library of all human TRAV, TRAJ, TRBV, TRBD and TRBJ combinations from IMGT. The best BLAT hits were picked using pslCDnaFilter (-maxAligns=1, -ignoreIntrons), and custom Perl scripts were used to calculate clonotype frequencies. TCRdb reworked the public reads: Q25 trimming with fastp, MiXCR clone assembly, productive beta chains retained. One record per CDR3 amino acid sequence lists the most common genes and DNA. The V and J calls follow TCRdb's processing rather than the paper's. This sample has fewer than 9,500 distinct CDR3 sequences in its table, and roughly a quarter of those were observed once. Jointly, the top ten make up approximately 3% of the sample.

Recombination joined TRBV7-7 with TRBJ2-2, with a weak D call of TRBD1 (5 bases match). The sequencing input was naive CD8+ T cells grown in artificial thymic organoids from cord blood stem and progenitor cells. Per the publication, the cell subset or site label means: CD3+TCRalphabeta+CD8SP T cells; for blood, CD45RO-CCR7+ naive CD8+ T cells. The receptor's source is a human donor who gave cord blood stem cells for thymic organoid culture, a cardiac surgery patient who gave postnatal thymus, or a blood donor (not recorded which). Here is the DNA: TGTGCTAGCAGCTTAGCCCCAGGGTCCGGGGAGCTGTTTTTT. Its coded protein is CASSLAPGSGELFF. Supplemented by the reference TRBV7-7 and TRBJ2-2 proteins around the CDR3, the complete variable domain is GAGVSQSPRYKVTKRGQDVTLRCDPISSHATLYWYQQALGQGPEFLTYFNYEAQPDKSGLPSDRFSAERPEGSISTLTIQRTEQRDSAMYRCASSLAPGSGELFFGEGSRLTVL.